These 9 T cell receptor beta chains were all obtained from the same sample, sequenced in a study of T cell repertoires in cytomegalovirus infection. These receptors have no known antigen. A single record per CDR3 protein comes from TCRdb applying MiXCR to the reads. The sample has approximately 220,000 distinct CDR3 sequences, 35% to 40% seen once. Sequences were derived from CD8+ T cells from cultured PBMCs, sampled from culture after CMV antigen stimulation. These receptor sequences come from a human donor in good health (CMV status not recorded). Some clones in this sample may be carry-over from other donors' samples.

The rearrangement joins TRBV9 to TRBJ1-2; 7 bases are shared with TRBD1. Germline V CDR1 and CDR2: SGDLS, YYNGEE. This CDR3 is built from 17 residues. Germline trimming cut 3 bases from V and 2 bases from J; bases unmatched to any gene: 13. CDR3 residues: CASSEYDTETGNYGYTF. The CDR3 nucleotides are TGTGCCAGCAGCGAGTATGATACGGAGACAGGGAACTATGGCTACACCTTC.

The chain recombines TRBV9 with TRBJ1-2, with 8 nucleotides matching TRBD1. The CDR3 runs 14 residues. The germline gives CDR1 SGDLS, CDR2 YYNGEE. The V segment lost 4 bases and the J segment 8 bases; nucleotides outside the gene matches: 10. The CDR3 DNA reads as TGTGCCAGCAGCCCAAGGACAGGGCTTGCCGGCTACACCTTC. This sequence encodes CASSPRTGLAGYTF.

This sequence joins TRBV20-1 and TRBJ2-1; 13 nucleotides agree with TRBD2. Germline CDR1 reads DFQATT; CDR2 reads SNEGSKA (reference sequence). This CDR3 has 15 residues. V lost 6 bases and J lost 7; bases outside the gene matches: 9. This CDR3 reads CSAHQTSGRKNEQFF. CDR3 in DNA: TGCAGTGCCCACCAGACTAGCGGGAGGAAAAATGAGCAGTTCTTC.

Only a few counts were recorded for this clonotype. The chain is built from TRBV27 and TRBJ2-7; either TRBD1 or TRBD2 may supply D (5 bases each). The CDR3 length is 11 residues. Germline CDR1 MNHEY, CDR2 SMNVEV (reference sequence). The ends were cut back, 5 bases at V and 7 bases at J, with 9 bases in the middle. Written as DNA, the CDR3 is TGTGCCAGCAGTACTGGGGGTGAGCAGTACTTC. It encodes CASSTGGEQYF.

CDR3 amino acids: CASRGPRTSSYEQYF. In nucleotides, the CDR3 is TGTGCCAGCAGAGGGCCACGGACGAGCTCCTACGAGCAGTACTTC. The J gene is TRBJ2-7, the V gene TRBV27; D is unresolved. V was clipped by 6 bases and J by 0 bases, with 15 bases between them. The CDR3 totals 15 residues. CDR1 and CDR2 (germline): MNHEY, SMNVEV (reference sequence).

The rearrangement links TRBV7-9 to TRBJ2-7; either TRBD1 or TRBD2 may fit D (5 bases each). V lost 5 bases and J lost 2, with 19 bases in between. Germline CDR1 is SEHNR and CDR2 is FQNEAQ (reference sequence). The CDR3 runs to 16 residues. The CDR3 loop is CASSPSQRGITYEQYF. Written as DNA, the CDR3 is TGTGCCAGCAGCCCCTCCCAGAGGGGAATCACCTACGAGCAGTACTTC. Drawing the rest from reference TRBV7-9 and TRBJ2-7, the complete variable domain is DTGVSQNPRHKITKRGQNVTFRCDPISEHNRLYWYRQTLGQGPEFLTYFQNEAQLEKSRLLSDRFSAERPKGSFSTLEIQRTEQGDSAMYLCASSPSQRGITYEQYFGPGTRLTVT.

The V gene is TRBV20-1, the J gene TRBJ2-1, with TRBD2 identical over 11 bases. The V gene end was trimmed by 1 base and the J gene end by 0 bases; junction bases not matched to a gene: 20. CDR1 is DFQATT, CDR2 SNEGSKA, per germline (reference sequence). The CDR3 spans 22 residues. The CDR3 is CSARVMGTSGLRVVYSYNEQFF. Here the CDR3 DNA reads TGCAGTGCTAGAGTTATGGGGACTAGCGGCCTCAGGGTAGTTTACTCCTACAATGAGCAGTTCTTC.

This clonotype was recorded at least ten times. This CDR3 is CASSISAYEQYF. In nucleotides, the CDR3 is TGTGCCAGCAGTATCTCCGCCTACGAGCAGTACTTC. The chain couples TRBV3-1 to TRBJ2-7, with unresolved D. This CDR3 is 12 amino acids long. V was clipped by 6 bases and J by 2 bases, with 8 bases between them. Germline V CDR1 and CDR2: LGHDT, YNNKEL (reference sequence).

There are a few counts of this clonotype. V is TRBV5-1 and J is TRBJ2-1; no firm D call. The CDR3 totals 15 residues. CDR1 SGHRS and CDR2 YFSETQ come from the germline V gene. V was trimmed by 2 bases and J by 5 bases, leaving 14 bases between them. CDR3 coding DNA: TGCGCCAGCAGCTTAAGGCGGCCGGCGGACAATGAGCAGTTCTTC. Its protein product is CASSLRRPADNEQFF.